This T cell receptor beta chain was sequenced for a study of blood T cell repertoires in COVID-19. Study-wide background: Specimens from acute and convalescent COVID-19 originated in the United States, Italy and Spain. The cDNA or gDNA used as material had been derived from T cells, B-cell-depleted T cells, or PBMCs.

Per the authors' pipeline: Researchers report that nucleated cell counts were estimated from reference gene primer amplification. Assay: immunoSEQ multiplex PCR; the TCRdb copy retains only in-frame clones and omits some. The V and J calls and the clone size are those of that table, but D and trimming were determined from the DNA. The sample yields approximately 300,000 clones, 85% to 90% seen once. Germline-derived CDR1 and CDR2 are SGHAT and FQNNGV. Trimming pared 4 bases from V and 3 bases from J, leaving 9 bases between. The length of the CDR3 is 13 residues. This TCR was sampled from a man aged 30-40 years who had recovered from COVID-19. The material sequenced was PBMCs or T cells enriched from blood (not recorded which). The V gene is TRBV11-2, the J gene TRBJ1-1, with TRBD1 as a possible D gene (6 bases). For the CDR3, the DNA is TGTGCCAGCAGCTCGTACAGGGACACTGAAGCTTTCTTT. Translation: CASSSYRDTEAFF.